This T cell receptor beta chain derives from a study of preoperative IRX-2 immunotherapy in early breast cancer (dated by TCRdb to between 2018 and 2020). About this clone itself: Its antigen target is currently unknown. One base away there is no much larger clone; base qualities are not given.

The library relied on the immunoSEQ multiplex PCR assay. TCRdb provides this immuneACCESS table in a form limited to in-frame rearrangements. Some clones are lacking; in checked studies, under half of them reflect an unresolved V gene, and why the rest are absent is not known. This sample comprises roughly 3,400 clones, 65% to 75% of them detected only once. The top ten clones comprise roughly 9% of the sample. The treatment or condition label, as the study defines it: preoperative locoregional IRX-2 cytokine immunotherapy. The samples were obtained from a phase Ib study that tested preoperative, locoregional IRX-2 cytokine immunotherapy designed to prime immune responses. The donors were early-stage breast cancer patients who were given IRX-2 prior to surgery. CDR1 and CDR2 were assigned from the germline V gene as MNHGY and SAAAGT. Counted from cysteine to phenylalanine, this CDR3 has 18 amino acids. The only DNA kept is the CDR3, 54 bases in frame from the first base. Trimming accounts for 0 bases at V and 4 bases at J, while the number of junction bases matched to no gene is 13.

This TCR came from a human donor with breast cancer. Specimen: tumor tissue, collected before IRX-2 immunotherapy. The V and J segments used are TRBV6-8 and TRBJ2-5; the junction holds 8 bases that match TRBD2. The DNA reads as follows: TGTGCCAGCAGTTACTCGGGATCAAGCGGGAGAGGTGCAGAGACCCAGTACTTC. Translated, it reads CASSYSGSSGRGAETQYF.